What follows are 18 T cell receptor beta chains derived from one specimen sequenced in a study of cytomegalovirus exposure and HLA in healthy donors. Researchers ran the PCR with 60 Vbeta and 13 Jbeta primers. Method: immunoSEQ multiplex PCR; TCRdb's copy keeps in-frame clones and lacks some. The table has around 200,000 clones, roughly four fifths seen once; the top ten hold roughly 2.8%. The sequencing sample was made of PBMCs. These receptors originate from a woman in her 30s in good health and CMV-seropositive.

Written as DNA, the CDR3 is TGTGCCAGCAGCTTAGTGGCAGGGGGCGCGGGGGAGCAGTACTTC. It specifies CASSLVAGGAGEQYF. The rearrangement joins TRBV7-6 to TRBJ2-5, with D perhaps matching TRBD1 (8 bases). This CDR3 has 15 amino acids. Germline CDR1 is SGHVS and CDR2 is FNYEAQ. Trimming stripped 1 base from V and 11 bases from J, with 20 bases between.

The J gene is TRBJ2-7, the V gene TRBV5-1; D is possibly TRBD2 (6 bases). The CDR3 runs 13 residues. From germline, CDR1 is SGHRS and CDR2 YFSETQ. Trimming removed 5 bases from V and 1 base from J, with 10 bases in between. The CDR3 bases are TGCGCCAGCAGTAAACGGGAGTCCTACGAGCAGTACTTC. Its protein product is CASSKRESYEQYF.

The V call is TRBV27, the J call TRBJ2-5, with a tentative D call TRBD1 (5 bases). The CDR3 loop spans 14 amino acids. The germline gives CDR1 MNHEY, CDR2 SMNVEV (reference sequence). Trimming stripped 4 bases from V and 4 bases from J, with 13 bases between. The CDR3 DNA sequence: TGTGCCAGCAGTTCGTTGCAGGGTGGAGAGACCCAGTACTTC. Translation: CASSSLQGGETQYF.

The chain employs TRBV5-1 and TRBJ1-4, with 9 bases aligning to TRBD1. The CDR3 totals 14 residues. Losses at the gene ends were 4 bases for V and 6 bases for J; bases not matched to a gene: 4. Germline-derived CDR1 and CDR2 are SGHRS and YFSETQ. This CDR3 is CASSRTGDHEKLFF. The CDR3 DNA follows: TGCGCCAGCAGCAGGACAGGGGATCATGAAAAACTGTTTTTT.

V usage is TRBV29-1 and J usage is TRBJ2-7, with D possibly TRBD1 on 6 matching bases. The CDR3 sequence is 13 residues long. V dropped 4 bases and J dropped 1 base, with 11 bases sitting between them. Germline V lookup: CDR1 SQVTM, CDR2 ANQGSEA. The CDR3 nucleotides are TGCAGCGTTGGTAACAGGGCTTCCTACGAGCAGTACTTC. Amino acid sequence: CSVGNRASYEQYF.

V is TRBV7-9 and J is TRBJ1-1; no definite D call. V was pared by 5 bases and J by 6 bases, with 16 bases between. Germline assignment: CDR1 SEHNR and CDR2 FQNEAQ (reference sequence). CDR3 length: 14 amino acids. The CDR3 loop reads CASSTAGSLAEAFF. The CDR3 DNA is TGTGCCAGCAGCACCGCGGGCTCCCTGGCTGAAGCTTTCTTT.

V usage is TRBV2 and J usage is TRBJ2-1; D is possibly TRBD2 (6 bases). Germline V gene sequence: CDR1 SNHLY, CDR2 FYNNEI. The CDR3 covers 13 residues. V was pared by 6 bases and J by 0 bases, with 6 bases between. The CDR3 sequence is CASRRDSYNEQFF. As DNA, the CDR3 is TGTGCCAGCAGGCGGGACTCCTACAATGAGCAGTTCTTC.

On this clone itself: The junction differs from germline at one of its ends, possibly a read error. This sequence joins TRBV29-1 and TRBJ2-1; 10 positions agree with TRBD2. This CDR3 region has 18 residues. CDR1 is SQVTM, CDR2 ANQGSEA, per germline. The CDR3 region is CSVEGWGAGGISYNEQFF. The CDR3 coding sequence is TGCAGCGTGGAAGGTTGGGGAGCGGGAGGGATATCCTACAATGAGCAGTTCTTC.

The CDR3 bases are TGTGCCAGCAGCTTAGATCGCAGGGTAGCTAACTATGGCTACACCTTC. Translating gives CASSLDRRVANYGYTF. V gene TRBV11-2 combines with J gene TRBJ1-2; the D gene is possibly TRBD1 (5 bases). CDR1 and CDR2 (germline): SGHAT, FQNNGV. Trimming left V 0 bases short and J 0 bases short, with 11 bases between. This CDR3 spans 16 amino acids.

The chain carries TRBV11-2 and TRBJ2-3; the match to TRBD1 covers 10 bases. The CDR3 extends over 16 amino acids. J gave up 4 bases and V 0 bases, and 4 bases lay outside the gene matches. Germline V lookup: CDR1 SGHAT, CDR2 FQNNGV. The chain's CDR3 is CASSLETGGAADTQYF. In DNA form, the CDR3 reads TGTGCCAGCAGCTTAGAGACAGGGGGCGCGGCAGATACGCAGTATTTT.

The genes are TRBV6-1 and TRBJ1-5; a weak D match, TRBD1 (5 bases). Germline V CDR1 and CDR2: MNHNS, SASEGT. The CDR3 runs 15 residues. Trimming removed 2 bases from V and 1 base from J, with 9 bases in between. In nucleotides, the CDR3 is TGTGCCAGCAGTGAATTGTCAGGGAGCAATCAGCCCCAGCATTTT. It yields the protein CASSELSGSNQPQHF.

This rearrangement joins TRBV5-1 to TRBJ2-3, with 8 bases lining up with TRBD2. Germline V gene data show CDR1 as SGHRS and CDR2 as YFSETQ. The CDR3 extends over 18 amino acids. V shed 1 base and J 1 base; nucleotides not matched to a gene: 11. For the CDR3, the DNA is TGCGCCAGCAGCTTGTGGGCTAGCGGGTTAGGGGGCACAGATACGCAGTATTTT. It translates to CASSLWASGLGGTDTQYF.

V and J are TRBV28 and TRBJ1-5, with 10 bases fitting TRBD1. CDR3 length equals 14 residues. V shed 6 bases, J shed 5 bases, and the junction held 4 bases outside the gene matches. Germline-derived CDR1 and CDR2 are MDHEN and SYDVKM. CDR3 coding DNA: TGTGCCAGCAGAGCGACAGGGGGCCATCAGCCCCAGCATTTT. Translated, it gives CASRATGGHQPQHF.

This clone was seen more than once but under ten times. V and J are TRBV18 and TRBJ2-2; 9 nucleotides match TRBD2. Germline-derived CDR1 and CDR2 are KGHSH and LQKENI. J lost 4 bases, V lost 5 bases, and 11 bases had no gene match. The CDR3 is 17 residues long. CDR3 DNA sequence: TGTGCCAGCTCAACGATTCGACTAGCGGAAACCACCGGGGAGCTGTTTTTT. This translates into CASSTIRLAETTGELFF.

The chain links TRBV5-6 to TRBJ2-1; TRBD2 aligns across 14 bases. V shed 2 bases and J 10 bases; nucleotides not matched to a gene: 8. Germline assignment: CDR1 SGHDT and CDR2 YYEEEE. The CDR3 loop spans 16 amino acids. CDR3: CASSLGTSGRVGEQFF. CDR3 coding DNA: TGTGCCAGCAGCTTAGGGACTAGCGGGAGAGTTGGAGAGCAGTTCTTC. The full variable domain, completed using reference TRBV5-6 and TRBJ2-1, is DAGVTQSPTHLIKTRGQQVTLRCSPKSGHDTVSWYQQALGQGPQFIFQYYEEEERQRGNFPDRFSGHQFPNYSSELNVNALLLGDSALYLCASSLGTSGRVGEQFFGPGTRLTVL.

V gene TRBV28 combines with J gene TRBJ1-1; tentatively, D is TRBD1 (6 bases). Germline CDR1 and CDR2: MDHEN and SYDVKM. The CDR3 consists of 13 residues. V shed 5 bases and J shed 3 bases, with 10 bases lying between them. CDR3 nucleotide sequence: TGTGCCAGCAGTCTACCAGGGGACACTGAAGCTTTCTTT. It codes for CASSLPGDTEAFF.

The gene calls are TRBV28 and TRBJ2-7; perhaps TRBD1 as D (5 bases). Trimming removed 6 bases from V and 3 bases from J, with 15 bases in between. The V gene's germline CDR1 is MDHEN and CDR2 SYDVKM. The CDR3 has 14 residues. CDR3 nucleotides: TGTGCCAGCAGGAATGACAGAGGAAACTACGAGCAGTACTTC. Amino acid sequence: CASRNDRGNYEQYF.

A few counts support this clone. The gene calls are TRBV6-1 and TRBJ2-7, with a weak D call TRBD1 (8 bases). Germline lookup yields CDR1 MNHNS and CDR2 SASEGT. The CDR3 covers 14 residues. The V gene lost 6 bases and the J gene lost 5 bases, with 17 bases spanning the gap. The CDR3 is CASRRRTGRDEQYF. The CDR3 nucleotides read TGTGCCAGCAGACGGCGGACAGGGAGGGACGAGCAGTACTTC.